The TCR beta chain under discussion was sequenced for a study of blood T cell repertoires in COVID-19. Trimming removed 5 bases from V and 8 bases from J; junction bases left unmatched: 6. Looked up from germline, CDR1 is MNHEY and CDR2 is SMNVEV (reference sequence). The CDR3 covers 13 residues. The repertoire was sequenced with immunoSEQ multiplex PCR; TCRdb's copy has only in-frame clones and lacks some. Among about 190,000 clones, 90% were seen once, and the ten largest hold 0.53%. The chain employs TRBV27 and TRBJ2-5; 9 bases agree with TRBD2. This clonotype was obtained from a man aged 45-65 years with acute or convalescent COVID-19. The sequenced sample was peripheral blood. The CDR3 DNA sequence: TGTGCCAGCAGTACCCTAGCGGGGCCCACCCAGTACTTC. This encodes CASSTLAGPTQYF.